This TCR beta chain is from a study of T cell changes during pregnancy in multiple sclerosis. CDR3 length: 15 residues. Looked up from germline, CDR1 is SGHAT and CDR2 is FQNNGV. With V trimmed by 5 bases and J by 0 bases, 6 bases remained unmatched. Clones were sequenced by immunoSEQ multiplex PCR, and TCRdb holds only the in-frame ones, with some missing. This sample yields 90,000 to 100,000 clones, of which approximately 92% are seen a single time; roughly 4.5% belongs to the top ten. Sequenced material: peripheral blood, taken in the first trimester of pregnancy. This receptor was obtained from a female donor with multiple sclerosis, enrolled in a pregnancy study. The J gene is TRBJ2-7, the V gene TRBV11-2; 8 bases are a match to TRBD1. In DNA form, the CDR3 reads TGTGCCAGCAGCATCAGGACAGGGAGCTCCTACGAGCAGTACTTC. It specifies CASSIRTGSSYEQYF.